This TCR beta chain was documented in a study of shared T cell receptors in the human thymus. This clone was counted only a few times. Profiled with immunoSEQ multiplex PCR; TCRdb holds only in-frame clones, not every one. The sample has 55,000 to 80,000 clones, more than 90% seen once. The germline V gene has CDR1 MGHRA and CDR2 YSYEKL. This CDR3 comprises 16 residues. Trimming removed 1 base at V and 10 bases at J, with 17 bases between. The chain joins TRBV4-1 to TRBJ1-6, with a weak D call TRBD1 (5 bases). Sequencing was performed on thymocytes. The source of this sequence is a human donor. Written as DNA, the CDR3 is TGCGCCAGCAGCCAAGGGCTTCGGGGGTTTAGGTCACCCCTCCACTTT. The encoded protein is CASSQGLRGFRSPLHF.